This entry lists 5 T cell receptor beta chains sequenced from one sample in a study of T cell responses to AZD1222 COVID-19 vaccine. The data were produced by immunoSEQ multiplex PCR, yet TCRdb's version contains in-frame clones alone and is incomplete. Among approximately 130,000 clones listed, approximately 90% were seen once. The sample in question was peripheral blood, obtained 28 days after the second AZD1222 dose. These receptors came from an adult who received the AZD1222 COVID-19 vaccine.

This chain links TRBV6-2 or TRBV6-3 with TRBJ2-1, with 8 bases matching TRBD2. This CDR3 is 17 amino acids long. V lost 0 bases and J lost 8; bases outside the gene matches: 12. Germline CDR1 reads MNHEY; CDR2 reads SVGEGT. In nucleotides, the CDR3 is TGTGCCAGCAGTTACTCGCCTCCCGGGGGGGTTTTCGATGAGCAGTTCTTC. Translation gives CASSYSPPGGVFDEQFF.

This chain links TRBV6-6 with TRBJ1-3; TRBD1 matches 7 bases. The germline gives CDR1 MNHNY, CDR2 SVGAGI (reference sequence). The CDR3 extends over 15 amino acids. V was pared by 2 bases and J by 0 bases, with 1 base of the junction left unmatched. CDR3 nucleotides: TGTGCCAGCAGTTACGGGGACAGCTCTGGAAACACCATATATTTT. Its protein is CASSYGDSSGNTIYF.

In its sample, this clone was seen once. The chain uses TRBV20-1 and TRBJ2-1; 9 nucleotides align to TRBD2. Germline V CDR1 and CDR2: DFQATT, SNEGSKA (reference sequence). V lost 3 bases, J lost 0 bases, and 6 bases stayed unmatched. The length of the CDR3 is 16 residues. CDR3 DNA: TGCAGTGCTAGTATCCTAGCGGGGAGCTCCTACAATGAGCAGTTCTTC. It is translated as CSASILAGSSYNEQFF.

There are a few counts of this clone. The rearrangement links TRBV30 to TRBJ1-1; D perhaps matches TRBD1 (5 bases). In germline, CDR1 is GTSNPN, CDR2 SVGIG (reference sequence). This CDR3 has 12 amino acids. V lost 4 bases and J 1 base, leaving 7 bases between the germline ends. CDR3 amino acids: CAWKGQNTEAFF. Written as DNA, the CDR3 is TGTGCCTGGAAGGGGCAGAACACTGAAGCTTTCTTT. The whole variable domain, remainder taken from reference TRBV30 and TRBJ1-1, is SQTIHQWPATLVQPVGSPLSLECTVEGTSNPNLYWYRQAAGRGLQLLFYSVGIGQISSEVPQNLSASRPQDRQFILSSKKLLLSDSGFYLCAWKGQNTEAFFGQGTRLTVV.

This chain connects TRBV7-9 to TRBJ2-3, with 10 bases identical to TRBD1. The CDR3 has 18 amino acids. CDR1 is SEHNR, CDR2 FQNEAQ, per germline (reference sequence). V lost 2 bases to trimming and J lost 2 bases; unmatched junction nucleotides: 10. The CDR3 DNA follows: TGTGCCAGCAGCTTACTACCGGGACAGGGGAGTAACACAGATACGCAGTATTTT. As protein: CASSLLPGQGSNTDTQYF.